This TCR beta chain was captured in a study of blood T cell repertoires in COVID-19. In the study overall: From T cells, B-cell-depleted T cells, or PBMCs came the material, which was cDNA or gDNA.

The length of the CDR3 is 14 residues. Between the trimmed V and J ends, which lost 2 bases and 0 bases, there was a span of 8 bases. CDR1 and CDR2 (germline): KGHSH, LQKENI. In the source study's methods: Quantification of nucleated cells was approximated via reference gene primer amplification. The table came from immunoSEQ multiplex PCR; TCRdb's copy has only in-frame clones and leaves some out. That table supplies the V and J calls and clone size; D and trimming were determined from the DNA. The sample consists of fewer than 250,000 clones, 65% to 85% of them appearing once. The source of this sequence is a woman between 50 and 59 years old with acute or convalescent COVID-19. V usage is TRBV18 and J usage is TRBJ2-7; no clear D gene. Material for sequencing was peripheral blood. The CDR3, as DNA: TGTGCCAGCTCACCATGGGCAGACTCCTACGAGCAGTACTTC. Translation gives CASSPWADSYEQYF.